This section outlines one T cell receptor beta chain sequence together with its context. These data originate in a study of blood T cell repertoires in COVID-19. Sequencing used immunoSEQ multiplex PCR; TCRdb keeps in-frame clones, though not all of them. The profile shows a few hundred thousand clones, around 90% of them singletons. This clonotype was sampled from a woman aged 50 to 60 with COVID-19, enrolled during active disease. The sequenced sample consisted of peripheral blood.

Here the CDR3 DNA reads TGCAGCGCTCTCGGGACTAGCGGGAGAAATGAGCAGTTCTTC. Translating gives CSALGTSGRNEQFF. The rearrangement links TRBV29-1 to TRBJ2-1; 14 nucleotides align to TRBD2. V gave up 7 bases and J gave up 7 bases; unmatched junction bases: 6. The germline CDR1 and CDR2 sequences are SQVTM and ANQGSEA. CDR3 size: 14 residues.